Following are 23 T cell receptor beta chains from one sample sequenced in a study of shared clonotypes between healthy human individuals. TCRdb's copy holds only in-frame clones and misses some; the assay was immunoSEQ multiplex PCR. The table shows roughly 650,000 clones, with more than 95% occurring only once. Material: naive CD4+ T cells sorted from blood. Regarding subset: CD45RA+ positively selected. The receptors here all came from a woman aged 30 to 39 in good health.

V gene TRBV5-1 combines with J gene TRBJ2-7, with D possibly being TRBD2 (5 bases). CDR1 SGHRS and CDR2 YFSETQ come from the germline V gene. CDR3 size: 14 residues. The V end was cut by 0 bases, the J end by 1 base, with 8 bases between. DNA of the CDR3: TGCGCCAGCAGCTTGGGAGGGCTTTCCTACGAGCAGTACTTC. This translates into CASSLGGLSYEQYF.

The chain uses TRBV10-2 and TRBJ2-7; 9 positions agree with TRBD2. CDR1 and CDR2 from the germline V gene are WSHSY and SAAADI. With 4 bases clipped from V and 3 bases from J, the junction kept 1 base outside the gene matches. CDR3 size: 13 residues. The CDR3 spells CASSGGRVYEQYF. CDR3 bases: TGCGCCAGCAGTGGCGGGAGGGTCTACGAGCAGTACTTC.

This chain connects TRBV6-5 to TRBJ2-5, with a tentative D call TRBD1 (6 bases). V dropped 8 bases and J dropped 1 base, with 14 bases sitting between them. The germline gives CDR1 MNHEY, CDR2 SVGAGI. The CDR3 is 14 residues long. This CDR3 reads CASGTQGPQETQYF. The CDR3 DNA reads TGTGCCAGCGGGACGCAGGGGCCCCAAGAGACCCAGTACTTC.

This chain joins TRBV28 and TRBJ1-5; TRBD1 matches at 7 bases. This CDR3 comprises 14 residues. V dropped 8 bases and J dropped 0; count of bases not matched to a gene: 4. Germline V gene lookup returns CDR1 MDHEN and CDR2 SYDVKM. The CDR3 protein is CASSGQNSNQPQHF. As DNA, the CDR3 is TGTGCCAGCTCGGGACAGAATAGCAATCAGCCCCAGCATTTT.

V is TRBV19 and J is TRBJ2-1; 13 bases are shared with TRBD2. CDR3 length: 14 residues. Germline V gene data show CDR1 as LNHDA and CDR2 as SQIVND (reference sequence). Trimming cost V 6 bases and J 7 bases; bases outside gene matches: 3. The CDR3 region is CASRGLAGENEQFF. The DNA for the CDR3 is TGTGCCAGTAGAGGACTAGCGGGAGAGAATGAGCAGTTCTTC.

The chain joins TRBV7-9 to TRBJ2-2; weak D call: TRBD1 (6 bases). Germline V gives CDR1 SEHNR, CDR2 FQNEAQ (reference sequence). The CDR3 has 14 amino acids. Trimming shortened V by 6 bases and J by 8 bases, and 16 bases separated the two germline ends. Here the CDR3 reads CASRVDSPTGELFF. As DNA, the CDR3 is TGTGCCAGCAGAGTGGACAGTCCCACGGGGGAGCTGTTTTTT.

J is TRBJ2-7 and V is TRBV5-1; D remains unclear. The CDR3 consists of 15 residues. Germline V gives CDR1 SGHRS, CDR2 YFSETQ. V lost 0 bases and J lost 0, with 10 bases in between. As DNA, the CDR3 is TGCGCCAGCAGCTTGGAGGGCCCCCTCTCCTACGAGCAGTACTTC. Amino acids: CASSLEGPLSYEQYF.

The rearrangement links TRBV18 to TRBJ2-5; D is possibly TRBD1 (5 bases). Germline assignment: CDR1 KGHSH and CDR2 LQKENI. V lost 1 base to trimming and J lost 2 bases, with 8 bases between them. CDR3 size: 14 residues. CDR3: CASSPQGQQETQYF. CDR3 bases: TGTGCCAGCTCACCACAGGGGCAACAAGAGACCCAGTACTTC.

Here the CDR3 reads CASSLTGLAGVGGTDTQYF. In DNA form, the CDR3 reads TGTGCCAGCAGCTTGACGGGACTAGCGGGAGTTGGAGGCACAGATACGCAGTATTTT. The V gene is TRBV5-6, the J gene TRBJ2-3; TRBD2 matches 14 bases. The CDR3 contains 19 residues. CDR1 and CDR2 (germline): SGHDT, YYEEEE. V dropped 1 base and J dropped 1; count of bases not matched to a gene: 8.

The chain uses TRBV9 and TRBJ2-3, with 8 bases lining up with TRBD2. Losses at the gene ends were 0 bases for V and 5 bases for J; bases not matched to a gene: 5. Germline V lookup: CDR1 SGDLS, CDR2 YYNGEE. This CDR3 has 15 amino acids. CDR3 sequence: CASSVAGRALDTQYF. In DNA form, the CDR3 reads TGTGCCAGCAGCGTAGCCGGGAGGGCCTTAGATACGCAGTATTTT.

The chain is built from TRBV18 and TRBJ1-1; TRBD1 aligns across 7 bases. The CDR3 has 16 amino acids. Looked up from germline, CDR1 is KGHSH and CDR2 is LQKENI. V dropped 4 bases and J dropped 0; count of bases not matched to a gene: 8. CDR3: CASSRGQSSLNTEAFF. DNA of the CDR3: TGTGCCAGCTCACGGGGACAGTCTAGTTTGAACACTGAAGCTTTCTTT.

As to this clone: The sample holds other DNA sequences that translate to the same CDR3. The J gene is TRBJ2-2, the V gene TRBV7-9; D ambiguous. V lost 1 base and J lost 2, with 2 bases in between. The germline V gene encodes CDR1 SEHNR and CDR2 FQNEAQ (reference sequence). This CDR3 is 13 amino acids long. The DNA of the CDR3 is TGTGCCAGCAGCTTAGGAAACACCGGGGAGCTGTTTTTT. Residues: CASSLGNTGELFF.

The chain carries TRBV7-9 and TRBJ1-5, with D possibly matching TRBD1 (5 bases). The CDR3 sequence is 14 residues long. Looked up from germline, CDR1 is SEHNR and CDR2 is FQNEAQ (reference sequence). Deletions cut 5 bases from V and 0 bases from J, with 8 bases between. CDR3 sequence reads: CASSDSNSNQPQHF. CDR3 DNA: TGTGCCAGCAGCGACAGCAATAGCAATCAGCCCCAGCATTTT.

The chain uses TRBV29-1 and TRBJ2-7; TRBD2 matches 7 bases. Germline trimming cut 5 bases from V and 4 bases from J; bases unmatched to any gene: 8. The V gene's germline CDR1 is SQVTM and CDR2 ANQGSEA. CDR3 length: 13 residues. CDR3 DNA sequence: TGCAGCGTTTGGGGGGGACTGGTATACGAGCAGTACTTC. This codes for CSVWGGLVYEQYF.

The rearrangement uses TRBV27 and TRBJ1-2; no clear D. CDR1 and CDR2 (germline): MNHEY, SMNVEV (reference sequence). Trimming took off 4 bases at V and 0 bases at J, with 9 bases between the two ends. The CDR3 is 14 amino acids. The CDR3 spells CASSSPKANYGYTF. The DNA of the CDR3 is TGTGCCAGCAGTTCCCCCAAGGCTAACTATGGCTACACCTTC.

The chain is built from TRBV28 and TRBJ2-5; no clear D gene. The DNA end is a closer match to TRBJ2-7, so the J assignment may be wrong. Germline V CDR1 and CDR2: MDHEN, SYDVKM. The CDR3 length is 14 residues. Here the CDR3 reads CASSFNPRPYEQYF. The CDR3 DNA follows: TGTGCCAGCAGTTTTAACCCGCGTCCCTACGAGCAGTACTTC.

This clone occurred once. The CDR3 loop reads CASSPGIGSSYNEQFF. The CDR3, as DNA: TGCGCCAGCAGCCCTGGTATAGGGAGCTCCTACAATGAGCAGTTCTTC. The chain employs TRBV5-1 and TRBJ2-1, with D maybe TRBD2 (5 bases). CDR1 is SGHRS, CDR2 YFSETQ, per germline. The length of the CDR3 is 16 residues. The ends were cut back, 4 bases at V and 0 bases at J, with 14 bases in the middle. The entire variable domain, with the rest obtained from reference TRBV5-1 and TRBJ2-1, is as follows: KAGVTQTPRYLIKTRGQQVTLSCSPISGHRSVSWYQQTPGQGLQFLFEYFSETQRNKGNFPGRFSGRQFSNSRSEMNVSTLELGDSALYLCASSPGIGSSYNEQFFGPGTRLTVL.

The V and J genes are TRBV5-1 and TRBJ2-5; 7 positions match TRBD1. The J call may be incorrect, as the DNA end agrees better with TRBJ2-7. The CDR3 spans 15 residues. The germline V gene encodes CDR1 SGHRS and CDR2 YFSETQ. The CDR3 DNA is TGCGCCAGCAGCTTGGTGGGGACAGCGACCTACGAGCAGTACTTC. The encoded protein is CASSLVGTATYEQYF.

The rearrangement uses TRBV2 and TRBJ1-3; 9 positions match TRBD1. The length of the CDR3 is 16 residues. In germline, CDR1 is SNHLY, CDR2 FYNNEI. Trimming took 7 bases from V and 8 from J; bases not matched to a gene: 15. As DNA, the CDR3 is TGTGCCAGCACCTCAATCCGCGGACAGGGGAAGGACACCATATATTTT. Protein: CASTSIRGQGKDTIYF.

J is TRBJ2-3 and V is TRBV7-8; 11 nucleotides agree with TRBD2. The germline V gene has CDR1 SGHVS and CDR2 FQNEAQ. Trimming removed 1 base from V and 11 bases from J; junction bases left unmatched: 8. This CDR3 spans 15 amino acids. This CDR3 is CASSLVVAGGMMQYF. CDR3 sequence (DNA): TGTGCCAGCAGCTTAGTGGTAGCGGGAGGGATGATGCAGTATTTT.

This chain connects TRBV5-1 to TRBJ1-4; no firm D call. The length of the CDR3 is 16 residues. Between the trimmed V and J ends, which lost 3 bases and 0 bases, there was a span of 12 bases. Germline values: CDR1 SGHRS, CDR2 YFSETQ. CDR3 protein: CASSSGRSATNEKLFF. The CDR3 DNA is TGCGCCAGCAGCTCTGGACGGAGTGCAACTAATGAAAAACTGTTTTTT.

The chain joins TRBV7-2 to TRBJ2-7; perhaps D is TRBD1 or TRBD2 (5 bases each). The CDR3 consists of 16 residues. Germline V CDR1 and CDR2: SGHTA, FQGNSA. Between the trimmed V and J ends, which lost 5 bases and 5 bases, there was a span of 22 bases. The CDR3 nucleotides read TGTGCCAGCAGCCCACCCTTTCGGGGACCCAGTCACGAGCAGTACTTC. Encoded protein: CASSPPFRGPSHEQYF.

The chain is built from TRBV27 and TRBJ2-2, with D unclear. The CDR3 contains 13 residues. Germline lookup yields CDR1 MNHEY and CDR2 SMNVEV (reference sequence). Trimming left V 4 bases short and J 3 bases short, with 6 bases between. The CDR3 loop is CASSSAYTGELFF. The CDR3 DNA is TGTGCCAGCAGTTCAGCCTACACCGGGGAGCTGTTTTTT.